This is a list of T cell receptor beta chains from one sample in a study of blood T cell repertoires in COVID-19. Method: immunoSEQ multiplex PCR; TCRdb's copy keeps in-frame clones and lacks some. The repertoire holds around 100,000 clones, with around 87% as singletons. The material sequenced was peripheral blood. These receptors came from a human donor in a cohort sampled during active COVID-19. The CDR3 runs from the conserved cysteine through the conserved F or W. Fields, in order: J gene, clone size, D gene, V gene, CDR3 DNA, CDR3 protein. The D gene is left open where the match is weak. Size is omitted from some rows. Given values are once, few, many or a class for expanded clones.

>TRBJ1-1|-|-|TRBV15
TGTGCCACCAGCAGAGGCCTTAACGACATGAACACTGAAGCTTTCTTT
CATSRGLNDMNTEAFF
>TRBJ1-6|-|TRBD1|TRBV5-8
TGTGCCAGCAGCTTGGAGGGGGCGCGGAATTCACCCCTCCACTTT
CASSLEGARNSPLHF
>TRBJ2-7|-|-|TRBV7-9
TGTGCCAGCAGCTTAGCGCGGGGACAGTCCAACGAGCAGTACTTC
CASSLARGQSNEQYF
>TRBJ2-1|-|TRBD1|TRBV18
TGTGCCAGCTCGCGAGGCGCGGGACAGGGGTGGAATGAGCAGTTCTTC
CASSRGAGQGWNEQFF
>TRBJ1-2|-|TRBD1|TRBV19
TGTGCCAGTAGCCCCGGGACAGGGGAGTTCTGGCAAGGCTACACCTTC
CASSPGTGEFWQGYTF
>TRBJ2-2|-|TRBD2|TRBV7-9
TGTGCCAGCAGAATAAACCGCCGCCTAGCGGGGCAAGGCACCGGGGAGCTGTTTTTT
CASRINRRLAGQGTGELFF
>TRBJ2-7|-|TRBD2|TRBV5-1
TGCGCCAGCAGCTTGGAGCCCGGGGTAGCGGGAGGGCCCGACGAGCAGTACTTC
CASSLEPGVAGGPDEQYF
>TRBJ2-7|-|-|TRBV29-1
TGCAGCGTTGAAGAATTGGTAGGGGACTCCTACGAGCAGTACTTC
CSVEELVGDSYEQYF
>TRBJ2-1|-|TRBD2|TRBV24-1
TGTGCCACCAGTGATACCCGGACTAGCGGGAGGGACAATGAGCAGTTCTTC
CATSDTRTSGRDNEQFF
>TRBJ2-7|-|-|TRBV11-3
TGTGCCAGCAGCTTAGGCAGGAATAACGAGCAGTACTTC
CASSLGRNNEQYF
>TRBJ2-7|-|TRBD1|TRBV28
TGTGCCAGCAGTCTACCTGGACAGGGGTCTTACGAGCAGTACTTC
CASSLPGQGSYEQYF
>TRBJ1-2|-|-|TRBV7-6
TGTGCCAGCAGCCCAGCTGGGGGGGCCTACACCTTC
CASSPAGGAYTF
>TRBJ2-1|-|-|TRBV7-2
TGTGCCAGCAGCTTATCTCTGTACAATGAGCAGTTCTTC
CASSLSLYNEQFF
>TRBJ1-2|-|TRBD1|TRBV4-1
TGCGCCAGCAGCCAGGAGCCCGGACAGGGTAGGAATGGCTACACCTTC
CASSQEPGQGRNGYTF
>TRBJ1-5|few|-|TRBV6-2/TRBV6-3
TGTGCCAGCAGCCCCCGGGGGGTAGGAAATCAGCCCCAGCATTTT
CASSPRGVGNQPQHF
>TRBJ2-3|-|TRBD2|TRBV19
TGTGCCAGTAGTCGGACTAGCGGGGGGAGAGATACGCAGTATTTT
CASSRTSGGRDTQYF
>TRBJ2-1|-|-|TRBV7-6
TGTGCCAGCAGCTTAGATGAGGTAGTGTCGCCTGAGCAGTTCTTC
CASSLDEVVSPEQFF
>TRBJ2-1|-|-|TRBV11-2
TGTGCCAGCAGCTTACAAGTCAGCTCCTACAATGAGCAGTTCTTC
CASSLQVSSYNEQFF
>TRBJ2-1|-|TRBD2|TRBV19
TGTGCCAGTAGCCCTCTAGCGGGAGTCGTTAGCAATGAGCAGTTCTTC
CASSPLAGVVSNEQFF
>TRBJ2-5|-|-|TRBV19
TGTGCCAGTAGTATGGCGGGTAATCAAGAGACCCAGTACTTC
CASSMAGNQETQYF
>TRBJ2-7|-|TRBD1|TRBV18
TGTGCCAGCTCACCCAACCCCCCGGGACAGGGAGGGACCGAGCAGTACTTC
CASSPNPPGQGGTEQYF
>TRBJ2-3|-|-|TRBV24-1
TGTGCCACCAGTGATGGAGGGACAGATACGCAGTATTTT
CATSDGGTDTQYF
>TRBJ1-1|-|TRBD1|TRBV20-1
TGCAGTCACAGGGGGCGGTTCGAAGCTTTCTTT
CSHRGRFEAFF
>TRBJ2-7|-|-|TRBV29-1
TGCAGCGCCCGACACTCCTACGAGCAGTACTTC
CSARHSYEQYF
>TRBJ1-4|-|TRBD1|TRBV18
TGTGCCAGCTCTACCCTACCCCCGAGGACAGGGAATGAAAAACTGTTTTTT
CASSTLPPRTGNEKLFF
>TRBJ2-1|-|TRBD1|TRBV5-1
TGCGCCAGCAGCTTGGTCCCGACAGGGCAAAATGAGCAGTTCTTC
CASSLVPTGQNEQFF
>TRBJ2-1|-|TRBD2|TRBV6-5
TGTGCCAGCAGAGCGTCTAGCGGCAATGAGCAGTTCTTC
CASRASSGNEQFF
>TRBJ1-2|-|-|TRBV19
TGTGCCAGTAGTATCCAGGGCCAGGGTGGCTACACCTTC
CASSIQGQGGYTF
>TRBJ2-7|-|TRBD2|TRBV5-6
TGTGCCAGCAGCGAAATCTGGACTAGCGGGGAAGGGGAGCAGTACTTC
CASSEIWTSGEGEQYF
>TRBJ2-3|-|-|TRBV6-4
TGTGCCAGCAGCGCCCTTTTTGGAGACACAGATACGCAGTATTTT
CASSALFGDTDTQYF
>TRBJ1-2|-|-|TRBV6-1
TGTGCCAGCAGTGAAGGACCGGGACTGAACTATGGCTACACCTTC
CASSEGPGLNYGYTF
>TRBJ2-1|once|TRBD2|TRBV5-1
TGCGCCAGCAGCTCGAGAAGCGGGAGCTCATATGAGCAGTTCTTC
CASSSRSGSSYEQFF
>TRBJ2-7|few|-|TRBV27
TGTGCCAGCAGTTTTGGCAGGTCCCGCGAGCAGTACTTC
CASSFGRSREQYF
>TRBJ2-1|-|-|TRBV29-1
TGCAGCGCCCCCCACAGGGGGGGTTCCTACAATGAGCAGTTCTTC
CSAPHRGGSYNEQFF
>TRBJ2-1|-|-|TRBV6-5
TGTGCCAGCAGTTACCAACAGGATTCCTACAATGAGCAGTTCTTC
CASSYQQDSYNEQFF
>TRBJ2-3|once|TRBD2|TRBV20-1
TGCAGTGCTAGGGGCGGCGGGAGAGGGTATTTT
CSARGGGRGYF
>TRBJ2-1|-|TRBD2|TRBV29-1
TGCAGCGGAAAGAGGCTAGCGGGAGTTGAGCAGTTCTTC
CSGKRLAGVEQFF
>TRBJ2-7|-|-|TRBV3-1/TRBV3-2
TGTGCCAGCAGCCAAGAAGGGCAGGGTTACGACGAGCAGTACTTC
CASSQEGQGYDEQYF
>TRBJ2-1|-|TRBD2|TRBV19
TGTGCCATCAGTATAGGGGCGGGAGTGTCTTATGAGCAGTTCTTC
CAISIGAGVSYEQFF
>TRBJ2-1|-|TRBD2|TRBV7-3
TGTGCCAGCAGCTCAGGACTAGCGGGAGTAAATGAGCAGTTCTTC
CASSSGLAGVNEQFF
>TRBJ2-5|-|TRBD2|TRBV28
TGTGCCAGCAGTTTGGGGGAGCTAGCGGGAGTAATGGAGACCCAGTACTTC
CASSLGELAGVMETQYF
>TRBJ2-7|-|TRBD2|TRBV10-3
TGTGCCATCAGTGAGGCTCGGGGGGGGGACGAGCAGTACTTC
CAISEARGGDEQYF
>TRBJ1-6|-|TRBD1|TRBV19
TGTGCCAGTAAGGGGGACAGGTTCAATTCACCCCTCCACTTT
CASKGDRFNSPLHF
>TRBJ2-1|once|TRBD2|TRBV27
TGTGCCAGCACGGGACTAGTTCAGGTGGGCTCCTACAATGAGCAGTTCTTC
CASTGLVQVGSYNEQFF
>TRBJ1-4|-|TRBD1|TRBV7-2
TGTGCCAGCAGCTTAGCGAGACAGGGAACAACTAATGAAAAACTGTTTTTT
CASSLARQGTTNEKLFF
>TRBJ2-7|-|TRBD2|TRBV5-6
TGTGCCAGCAGCTTGGATGGACTAGCGGGATTCTACGAGCAGTACTTC
CASSLDGLAGFYEQYF
>TRBJ1-4|-|-|TRBV7-2
TGTGCCAGCAGCTTATACGGCGGAAACATCTACGAAAAACTGTTTTTT
CASSLYGGNIYEKLFF
>TRBJ1-2|once|-|TRBV29-1
TGCAGCGTTGAAACGCGGGGAGGGAATGGCTACACCTTC
CSVETRGGNGYTF
>TRBJ2-3|-|-|TRBV27
TGTGCCAGCAGGATAACAGGGTGGGCAGATACGCAGTATTTT
CASRITGWADTQYF
>TRBJ2-2|few|TRBD2|TRBV7-9
TGTGCCAGCAGGGGACTAGCGGGAACCGGGGAGCTGTTTTTT
CASRGLAGTGELFF
>TRBJ2-2|-|-|TRBV6-5
TGTGCCAGCAGCCAAGGGACTGCGAACACCGGGGAGCTGTTTTTT
CASSQGTANTGELFF
>TRBJ1-5|once|-|TRBV2
TGTGCCAGCAGTGAAGAGGGGATTAGCAATCAGCCCCAGCATTTT
CASSEEGISNQPQHF
>TRBJ1-6|-|-|TRBV19
TGTGCCAGTAGCTCGGAGGGTTCACCCCTCCACTTT
CASSSEGSPLHF
>TRBJ1-2|-|TRBD1|TRBV6-5
TGTGCCAGCAGTTACTCTACTCGACAGGGCTATGGCTACACCTTC
CASSYSTRQGYGYTF
>TRBJ1-2|-|TRBD1|TRBV19
TGTGCCAGTAGTCCCGGCGGGACAGGTGACTATGGCTACACCTTC
CASSPGGTGDYGYTF
>TRBJ1-4|-|-|TRBV25-1
TGTGCCAGCAGTCTTCCAGGGAATGAAAAACTGTTTTTT
CASSLPGNEKLFF
>TRBJ2-7|-|TRBD2|TRBV3-1/TRBV3-2
TGTGCCAGCAGCCAAGCTGCTCTAGCGGGAGGGGAGGTCTACGAGCAGTACTTC
CASSQAALAGGEVYEQYF
>TRBJ1-2|-|-|TRBV7-2
TGTGCCAGCAGCTTAAATCAGGGACATGACTACACCTTC
CASSLNQGHDYTF
>TRBJ1-1|-|-|TRBV6-5
TGTGCCAGCAGTTATCGGAGGGGAGCGAACACTGAAGCTTTCTTT
CASSYRRGANTEAFF
>TRBJ2-2|-|-|TRBV6-5
TGTGCCAGCAAAGTACTCCGTGACACCGGGGAGCTGTTTTTT
CASKVLRDTGELFF